This TCR beta chain was sequenced for a study of OX40 agonist ivuxolimab in advanced cancers. Background on the study: Prior anti-PD-1, anti-PD-L1 or anti-CTLA-4 therapy did not bar entry, and 30% to 40% had some. Three dose-escalation patients had partial responses: one with hepatocellular carcinoma and two with cutaneous melanoma.

Data came from immunoSEQ multiplex PCR; TCRdb stores just in-frame clones and leaves some out. The table shows about 22,000 clones, with over 70% occurring only once. Comments on this clone: Its antigen remains unknown.

Germline V CDR1 and CDR2: LNHNV, YYDKDF (reference sequence). Trimming at V came to 5 bases and at J to 4 bases, leaving 4 bases not matched to a gene. CDR3 length: 14 residues. Study-level points and caveats: Blood T cells, both CD4+ and CD8+, expanded clonally by week 6 at 0.1 to 3.0 mg/kg. On average, CD8+ T cells showed a greater number of expanded clones than CD4+.

The chain uses TRBV15 and TRBJ2-7, with TRBD1 identical over 11 bases. The receptor's source is an adult with an advanced solid tumor such as melanoma, head and neck, liver or kidney cancer. The sample was CD4+ or CD8+ T cells sorted from blood, taken in a trial of the OX40 agonist ivuxolimab. The CDR3 protein is CATSAGTGGYEQYF. The CDR3 bases are TGTGCCACCAGCGCCGGGACAGGGGGGTACGAGCAGTACTTC.